This is a list of T cell receptor beta chains from one sample in a study of graft-versus-host responses after intestinal transplantation. The protocol was immunoSEQ multiplex PCR, while the TCRdb copy is restricted to in-frame clones and leaves out a portion. Here the sample spans roughly 90,000 clones, more than 85% being singletons. These receptors have no identified antigens. The sample in question was unstimulated CD4+ T cells sorted from spleen or lymph node cells, obtained before transplant. Receptors originate from a human donor who was the organ donor for an intestinal transplant. CDR3s include the opening cysteine and the closing phenylalanine or tryptophan. Fields, in order: clone size, J gene, D gene, V gene, CDR3 DNA, CDR3 protein. A D gene is named only where the DNA matches it firmly. Only part of the rows carry a size: once, few, many, or a class if the clone is expanded.

.,TRBJ1-1,.,TRBV7-2,TGTGCCAGCAGCTTAGTCGGGGTTGTGAACACTGAAGCTTTCTTT,CASSLVGVVNTEAFF
.,TRBJ2-4,.,TRBV29-1,TGCAGCGTTGAATCAGGGCCCGACATTCAGTACTTC,CSVESGPDIQYF
.,TRBJ1-5,TRBD1,TRBV4-1,TGCGCCAGCAGCCAAGGACCGGCAGGGGGAAGTCAGCCCCAGCATTTT,CASSQGPAGGSQPQHF
.,TRBJ1-3,.,TRBV29-1,TGCAGCGCCTCCCCTCAGGGCTCTGGAAACACCATATATTTT,CSASPQGSGNTIYF
.,TRBJ2-6,.,TRBV6-5,TGTGCCAGCAGTCCAGTTCTTGGGGCCAACGTCCTGACTTTC,CASSPVLGANVLTF
.,TRBJ2-1,TRBD2,TRBV10-3,TGTGCCATCAGTGGGGTCGGGCTAGCGGCCTACAATGAGCAGTTCTTC,CAISGVGLAAYNEQFF
.,TRBJ2-7,TRBD2,TRBV28,TGTGCCAGCAGTTTATTTTCTTGGCGCGGGAGTAAGTACGAGCAGTACTTC,CASSLFSWRGSKYEQYF
.,TRBJ1-2,.,TRBV5-6,TGTGCCAGCAGCTTGGTATGGACAGCTAACTATGGCTACACCTTC,CASSLVWTANYGYTF
.,TRBJ2-5,TRBD2,TRBV9,TGTGCCAGCAGCGTAGGATTGGGCGGGGGTCAAGAGACCCAGTACTTC,CASSVGLGGGQETQYF
.,TRBJ2-7,.,TRBV5-1,TGCGCCAGCAGCTTGGTCGTGGTCGGGGAGCAGTACTTC,CASSLVVVGEQYF
.,TRBJ2-7,TRBD2,TRBV11-2,TGTGCCAGCAGCTTAGATTTTGCGGGAGTGGTGCAGTACTTC,CASSLDFAGVVQYF
few,TRBJ2-3,TRBD2,TRBV13,TGTGCCAGCGGGGGGGTTTCTAACACAGATACGCAGTATTTT,CASGGVSNTDTQYF
.,TRBJ2-1,.,TRBV11-3,TGTGCCAGCAGCTTAGTATACAATGAGCAGTTCTTC,CASSLVYNEQFF
.,TRBJ2-1,.,TRBV11-3,TGTGCCAGCAGCTTTAAAGGTAGCTGGCTCTTGGAGCAGTTCTTC,CASSFKGSWLLEQFF
few,TRBJ2-1,TRBD1,TRBV5-4,TGTGCCAGCAGCTTAGACAGGGGAGTCGAGTTCTTC,CASSLDRGVEFF
.,TRBJ2-3,.,TRBV5-1,TGCGCCAGCAGCTTTGGGGGCCGGGATACGCAGTATTTT,CASSFGGRDTQYF
.,TRBJ2-3,TRBD2,TRBV20-1,TGCAGTGCTACCCTTGGGGGGGCGCAGTATTTT,CSATLGGAQYF
.,TRBJ2-2,.,TRBV6-1,TGTGCCAGCAAGTGGGGCGCCGGGGAGCTGTTTTTT,CASKWGAGELFF
once,TRBJ1-4,TRBD1,TRBV6-5,TGTGCCAGCAGTCCACCCGGGACAGGGCGCGAAAAACTGTTTTTT,CASSPPGTGREKLFF
.,TRBJ2-2,TRBD2,TRBV5-4,TGTGCCAGCAGCTTTGGTAGCGGGATTATTAACGGGGAGCTGTTTTTT,CASSFGSGIINGELFF
.,TRBJ2-3,.,TRBV30,TGTGCCTGGGGGAGGTCTGGAGCGCAGTATTTT,CAWGRSGAQYF
.,TRBJ1-4,.,TRBV2,TGTGCCAGCACCGACAGAACAACTAATGAAAAACTGTTTTTT,CASTDRTTNEKLFF
.,TRBJ2-7,.,TRBV29-1,TGCAGCGTTCCAAAGGCAGGGTCTCGCGAGCAGTACTTC,CSVPKAGSREQYF
.,TRBJ1-5,.,TRBV18,TGTGCCAGCTCCCGAAATTGGGCAGGGCGCAATCAGCCCCAGCATTTT,CASSRNWAGRNQPQHF
.,TRBJ2-3,TRBD2,TRBV5-1,TGCGCCAGCAGCTTGTCCGCGGGAGACACAGATACGCAGTATTTT,CASSLSAGDTDTQYF
few,TRBJ2-5,TRBD2,TRBV6-6,TGTGCCAGCAGTTACTCGGGACTAGCGGAGACCCAGTACTTC,CASSYSGLAETQYF
.,TRBJ2-7,.,TRBV28,TGTGCCAGCAGTTGGAACAGGGTTTTTGGGGAGCAGTACTTC,CASSWNRVFGEQYF
.,TRBJ2-5,TRBD1,TRBV7-9,TGTGCCAGCAGCTTTTACGAGGGGGCGGAGACCCAGTACTTC,CASSFYEGAETQYF
.,TRBJ1-5,TRBD1,TRBV28,TGTGCCAGCAGTTTCCGGGGACAGGGAGTACAGCCCCAGCATTTT,CASSFRGQGVQPQHF
.,TRBJ1-1,.,TRBV19,TGTGCCAGTACCCGCAAGACAGGCCCGAACCGTGGAGCTTTCTTT,CASTRKTGPNRGAFF
.,TRBJ2-5,.,TRBV11-3,TGTGCCAGCAGCCGTCTACCGGCCTCACTAGTGGAGACCCAGTACTTC,CASSRLPASLVETQYF
.,TRBJ1-2,TRBD1,TRBV15,TGTGCCACCAGCAATCGACAGGGCTCTGGCTACACCTTC,CATSNRQGSGYTF
.,TRBJ2-5,TRBD2,TRBV7-6,TGTGCCAGCAGCTTAGAAGCGGGAGGGCTCCGATTCCAAGAGACCCAGTACTTC,CASSLEAGGLRFQETQYF
.,TRBJ2-7,.,TRBV10-3,TGTGCCATCAGTGGACAGGATTATTCCTACGAGCAGTACTTC,CAISGQDYSYEQYF
.,TRBJ2-1,TRBD2,TRBV5-1,TGCGCCAGCAGCTTCCTCGGCCTAGCGGGGGACAATGAGCAGTTCTTC,CASSFLGLAGDNEQFF
.,TRBJ1-2,.,TRBV30,TGTGCCTCACGACAGGATTCCTATGGCTACACCTTC,CASRQDSYGYTF
.,TRBJ2-5,.,TRBV10-3,TGTGCCATCAGTGCGCAAGAGACCCAGTACTTC,CAISAQETQYF
.,TRBJ2-1,TRBD2,TRBV5-1,TGCGCCAGCAGCTTGAACCCGTCTAGCGGGAGTCTGAATGAGCAGTTCTTC,CASSLNPSSGSLNEQFF
once,TRBJ2-7,.,TRBV19,TGTGCCAGTAGTATAGATGGACCCGGGAAGGAGCAGTACTTC,CASSIDGPGKEQYF
.,TRBJ1-5,TRBD1,TRBV6-5,TGTGCCAGCAGCAGGACAGGCGGCCAGCCCCAGCATTTT,CASSRTGGQPQHF
.,TRBJ1-5,TRBD1,TRBV19,TGTGCCAGTAGACCACAGGGGACGAGCAATCAGCCCCAGCATTTT,CASRPQGTSNQPQHF
.,TRBJ1-2,.,TRBV4-1,TGCGCCAGCAGCCAAGGTTTAACTACTAACTATGGCTACACCTTC,CASSQGLTTNYGYTF
.,TRBJ2-3,.,TRBV18,TGTGCCAGCTCACCAATAGGGGTTAGCACAGATACGCAGTATTTT,CASSPIGVSTDTQYF
once,TRBJ2-2,.,TRBV6-1,TGTGCCAGCAGACCCGGGACACTTGATACCGGGGAGCTGTTTTTT,CASRPGTLDTGELFF
.,TRBJ2-5,TRBD2,TRBV6-6,TGTGCCAGCAGTCTGGGACTAGCGGGGGCAGTGGAGACCCAGTACTTC,CASSLGLAGAVETQYF
.,TRBJ1-1,TRBD1,TRBV6-5,TGTGCCAGCAGTGCGACGGGGACAGGGGAAGCTTTCTTT,CASSATGTGEAFF
.,TRBJ2-5,TRBD1,TRBV6-1,TGTGCCAGCAGGATACAGGGGGCGCAAGAGACCCAGTACTTC,CASRIQGAQETQYF
.,TRBJ2-3,.,TRBV5-4,TGTGCCAGCAGCTTAACTACTTCTAGCACAGATACGCAGTATTTT,CASSLTTSSTDTQYF
.,TRBJ2-2,.,TRBV28,TGTGCCAGCAGTCCCCCGGGGGAGTGGTTAGCCGGGGAGCTGTTTTTT,CASSPPGEWLAGELFF
.,TRBJ2-4,.,TRBV30,TGTGCCTGGAGTGTACTCACGGACATTCAGTACTTC,CAWSVLTDIQYF
.,TRBJ1-5,.,TRBV2,TGTGCCAGCAGGAGGGAGGACGGCTCCAATCAGCCCCAGCATTTT,CASRREDGSNQPQHF
.,TRBJ2-5,TRBD1,TRBV30,TGTGCCTGGGGACAGGGGGTCCGCCAGACCCAGTACTTC,CAWGQGVRQTQYF
few,TRBJ1-1,.,TRBV7-9,TGTGCCAGCAGCTTACGTGGGGGGATGAACACTGAAGCTTTCTTT,CASSLRGGMNTEAFF